This TCR beta chain was obtained from a study of CD8+CD57+ T cells in acquired aplastic anemia. It was patients with CD8+CD57+ cell expansion by flow cytometry who were chosen for sequencing. Between the trimmed V and J ends, which lost 5 bases and 4 bases, there was a span of 12 bases. The V gene's germline CDR1 is MNHEY and CDR2 SVGAGI. The CDR3 runs to 14 residues. Genomic DNA served as template for TCR beta VDJ and CDR3 profiling. In TCRdb, the reads were re-called with MiXCR into one record per CDR3 protein. The sample carries 170,000 or so distinct CDR3 sequences, nearly 65% recorded once. The clonotype originates from a human donor with aplastic anemia. The sequenced sample consisted of sorted CD4+, CD8+, or CD8+CD57+ T cells (not recorded which) from PBMCs. V gene TRBV6-5 combines with J gene TRBJ1-5; D might be TRBD1 (6 bases). Here the CDR3 reads CASSKTGYNQPQHF. In nucleotides, the CDR3 is TGTGCCAGCAGTAAGACAGGATATAATCAGCCCCAGCATTTT.